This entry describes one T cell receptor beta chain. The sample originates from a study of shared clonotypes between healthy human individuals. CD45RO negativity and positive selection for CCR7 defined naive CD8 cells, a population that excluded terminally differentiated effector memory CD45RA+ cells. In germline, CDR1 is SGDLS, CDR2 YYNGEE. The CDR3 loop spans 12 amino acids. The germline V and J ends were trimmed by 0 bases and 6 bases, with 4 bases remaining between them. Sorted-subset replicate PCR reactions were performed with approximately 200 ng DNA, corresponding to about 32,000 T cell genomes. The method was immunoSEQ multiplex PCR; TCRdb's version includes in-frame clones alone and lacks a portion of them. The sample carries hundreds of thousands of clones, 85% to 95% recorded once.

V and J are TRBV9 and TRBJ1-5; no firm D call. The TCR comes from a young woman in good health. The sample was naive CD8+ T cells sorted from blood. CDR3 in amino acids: CASSVVFQPQHF. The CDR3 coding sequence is TGTGCCAGCAGCGTAGTCTTTCAGCCCCAGCATTTT.